Sequencing of this TCR beta chain was carried out in a study of blood T cell repertoires in COVID-19. CDR1 SGHVS and CDR2 FQNEAQ come from the germline V gene. Trimming pared 2 bases from V and 2 bases from J, leaving 14 bases between. The CDR3 extends over 16 amino acids. TCRdb keeps only in-frame clones here, not all; method: immunoSEQ multiplex PCR. The sample yields over 150,000 clones, about 88% seen once. The chain employs TRBV7-8 and TRBJ2-3; D is perhaps TRBD2 (7 bases). This TCR derives from a man between 60 and 75 years old with COVID-19, enrolled during active disease. Specimen: peripheral blood. The CDR3 DNA reads TGTGCCAGCAGCTTAAGGGAGGGGGAGGCCACAGATACGCAGTATTTT. It yields the protein CASSLREGEATDTQYF.